The 9 T cell receptor beta chains reported below all come from one sample, sequenced in a study of control samples from healthy donors and cancer patients. The protocol was immunoSEQ multiplex PCR, while the TCRdb copy is restricted to in-frame clones and leaves out a portion. The profile covers some 130,000 clones, with over 75% appearing a single time and about 2.7% taken by the ten largest. The specimen sequenced was blood. These receptor sequences come from a man between 35 and 55 years old in good health.

For this clone: This CDR3 is also generated by other DNA sequences in the sample. The V gene is TRBV7-2, the J gene TRBJ1-2, with 9 bases lining up with TRBD1. Germline V gene data show CDR1 as SGHTA and CDR2 as FQGNSA. J lost 5 bases, V lost 5 bases, and 6 bases had no gene match. The CDR3 consists of 14 residues. CDR3 nucleotides: TGTGCCAGCAGCCCGGACAGGGGCCCGTATGGCTACACCTTC. It yields the protein CASSPDRGPYGYTF.

This chain connects TRBV11-2 to TRBJ2-7; TRBD1 agrees at 9 bases. The CDR3 extends over 16 amino acids. V trimming: 1 base; J trimming: 5 bases; junction bases outside the gene matches: 9. Germline V gene data show CDR1 as SGHAT and CDR2 as FQNNGV. CDR3 sequence (DNA): TGTGCCAGCAGCTTAGGCCCCGGGACAGGGTCCCACGAGCAGTACTTC. Protein sequence: CASSLGPGTGSHEQYF.

The genes are TRBV19 and TRBJ1-5; TRBD1 might be the D (6 bases). V dropped 2 bases and J dropped 3 bases, with 14 bases sitting between them. The germline V gene encodes CDR1 LNHDA and CDR2 SQIVND (reference sequence). The CDR3 spans 16 residues. The CDR3 region is CASSIRSGGHNQPQHF. DNA for the CDR3: TGTGCCAGTAGTATAAGGTCCGGGGGACACAATCAGCCCCAGCATTTT. Using reference TRBV19 and TRBJ1-5 for the parts outside the CDR3, the full variable domain is DGGITQSPKYLFRKEGQNVTLSCEQNLNHDAMYWYRQDPGQGLRLIYYSQIVNDFQKGDIAEGYSVSREKKESFPLTVTSAQKNPTAFYLCASSIRSGGHNQPQHFGDGTRLSIL.

The CDR3 here is CASSPGDYQETQYF. Written as DNA, the CDR3 is TGTGCCAGCAGCCCGGGAGACTACCAAGAGACCCAGTACTTC. The chain links TRBV5-4 to TRBJ2-5; tentative D call: TRBD2 (6 bases). This CDR3 is built from 14 residues. Germline CDR1 SGHNT, CDR2 YYREEE (reference sequence). The V gene lost 4 bases and the J gene lost 0 bases, with 10 bases spanning the gap.

This sequence joins TRBV7-3 and TRBJ1-1; D unresolved. With 2 bases removed from V and 2 bases from J, the gap between germline ends came to 12 bases. Germline lookup yields CDR1 SGHTA and CDR2 FQGTGA. The CDR3 loop spans 15 amino acids. The CDR3 is CASSLSPSANTEAFF. DNA of the CDR3: TGTGCCAGCAGCTTATCCCCTTCAGCAAACACTGAAGCTTTCTTT. Together with reference TRBV7-3 and TRBJ1-1, the CDR3 gives the full variable domain: GAGVSQTPSNKVTEKGKYVELRCDPISGHTALYWYRQSLGQGPEFLIYFQGTGAADDSGLPNDRFFAVRPEGSVSTLKIQRTERGDSAVYLCASSLSPSANTEAFFGQGTRLTVV.

The CDR3 spells CASSKGNQPQHF. For the CDR3, the DNA is TGTGCCAGTAGTAAGGGCAATCAGCCCCAGCATTTT. The genes are TRBV19 and TRBJ1-5; D uncertain. The CDR3 runs 12 residues. From germline, CDR1 is LNHDA and CDR2 SQIVND (reference sequence). The ends were cut back, 4 bases at V and 2 bases at J, with 3 bases in the middle.

This clone was seen once. This chain links TRBV19 with TRBJ2-3; tentative D call: TRBD1 (5 bases). This CDR3 is 15 amino acids long. The V end lost 2 bases, the J end lost 4 bases, and 13 bases lay between the germline ends. The germline V gene has CDR1 LNHDA and CDR2 SQIVND (reference sequence). In DNA form, the CDR3 reads TGTGCCAGTAGTATATCTGGCCAGGGCGCAGATACGCAGTATTTT. Its translation is CASSISGQGADTQYF. Full variable domain (remainder filled in from reference TRBV19 and TRBJ2-3): DGGITQSPKYLFRKEGQNVTLSCEQNLNHDAMYWYRQDPGQGLRLIYYSQIVNDFQKGDIAEGYSVSREKKESFPLTVTSAQKNPTAFYLCASSISGQGADTQYFGPGTRLTVL.

J is TRBJ2-5 and V is TRBV9; D call uncertain. V was clipped by 3 bases and J by 0 bases, with 6 bases between them. Germline V gene sequence: CDR1 SGDLS, CDR2 YYNGEE. The CDR3 runs 13 residues. The DNA of the CDR3 is TGTGCCAGCAGCGGGACGAACCAAGAGACCCAGTACTTC. This sequence encodes CASSGTNQETQYF.

This clone appeared a single time. V and J are TRBV5-4 and TRBJ1-1, with D perhaps TRBD1 (6 bases). V dropped 4 bases and J dropped 4 bases, with 14 bases sitting between them. The CDR3 is 14 residues long. Germline lookup yields CDR1 SGHNT and CDR2 YYREEE (reference sequence). CDR3 protein: CASSPGLGATEAFF. CDR3 in DNA: TGTGCCAGCAGCCCGGGGTTGGGGGCCACTGAAGCTTTCTTT. Full variable domain (missing parts from reference TRBV5-4 and TRBJ1-1): ETGVTQSPTHLIKTRGQQVTLRCSSQSGHNTVSWYQQALGQGPQFIFQYYREEENGRGNFPPRFSGLQFPNYSSELNVNALELDDSALYLCASSPGLGATEAFFGQGTRLTVV.